Following are 4 T cell receptor beta chains from one sample sequenced in a study of CD8+ T cells in alopecia areata. Treatment of the sample: oral pan-JAK inhibitor, 5-10 mg twice daily. cDNA reverse transcribed from extracted RNA served as the sequencing template. TCRdb's copy holds only in-frame clones and misses some; the assay was immunoSEQ multiplex PCR. Of 120,000 or so clones listed, around 58% are singletons. Sequencing used CD8+ T cells sorted from blood, obtained at week 4, from a patient treated with tofacitinib. Receptor source: a human donor with alopecia areata.

The chain carries TRBV7-9 and TRBJ1-1; no firm D call. This CDR3 is built from 12 residues. Per germline, CDR1 SEHNR and CDR2 FQNEAQ (reference sequence). V lost 4 bases, J lost 1 base, and 4 bases lay in between. The CDR3 nucleotides read TGTGCCAGCAGCTACCCGAACACTGAAGCTTTCTTT. Encoded protein: CASSYPNTEAFF.

The rearrangement uses TRBV15 and TRBJ2-1; TRBD1 aligns across 7 bases. The CDR3 extends over 15 amino acids. The ends lost 3 bases at V and 5 bases at J; junction bases unmatched: 7. From germline, CDR1 is LNHNV and CDR2 YYDKDF (reference sequence). The CDR3 DNA follows: TGTGCCACCAGCAGCGATAGACAGGGCAACAATGAGCAGTTCTTC. This encodes CATSSDRQGNNEQFF.

The V gene is TRBV29-1, the J gene TRBJ1-2; no definite D call. Trimming removed 3 bases from V and 7 bases from J, with 12 bases in between. The CDR3 has 12 residues. Germline V gene sequence: CDR1 SQVTM, CDR2 ANQGSEA. In nucleotides, the CDR3 is TGCAGCGTTGAGGCAGACACGTTTGGCTACACCTTC. It is translated as CSVEADTFGYTF.

This chain joins TRBV7-9 and TRBJ2-7; TRBD1 agrees at 9 bases. With 1 base clipped from V and 4 bases from J, the junction kept 5 bases outside the gene matches. The CDR3 is 15 residues long. Germline V gene data show CDR1 as SEHNR and CDR2 as FQNEAQ (reference sequence). The CDR3 DNA follows: TGTGCCAGCAGCTTAGGGACAGGGGTTTTGTACGAGCAGTACTTC. This gives the protein CASSLGTGVLYEQYF.